A selection of T cell receptor beta chains follows, all from one sample in a study of blood T cell repertoires in COVID-19. Data came from immunoSEQ multiplex PCR; TCRdb stores just in-frame clones and leaves some out. The sample holds about 320,000 clones, about 91% seen once. Sequencing was done on a sample of peripheral blood. These receptors originate from a woman aged 30 to 39 with COVID-19, enrolled during active disease. Each CDR3 is given with its conserved first and last residue. A D gene is named only where the DNA matches it firmly. Size values are once, few and many counts, or a class for expanded clones, and some rows have none.

CDR3 protein	CDR3 DNA	clone size	J gene	D gene	V gene
CASSRIQGSGTDTQYF	TGTGCCAGCAGCCGCATCCAGGGATCTGGAACAGATACGCAGTATTTT	NA	TRBJ2-3	NA	TRBV7-8
CASSLQGAVYGYTF	TGTGCCAGCAGCCTACAGGGGGCCGTCTATGGCTACACCTTC	NA	TRBJ1-2	TRBD1	TRBV6-2/TRBV6-3
CASSGTGVSQETQYF	TGTGCCAGCAGTGGTACAGGGGTTAGTCAAGAGACCCAGTACTTC	NA	TRBJ2-5	TRBD1	TRBV6-2/TRBV6-3
CATQMGANTEAFF	TGTGCCACCCAAATGGGGGCGAACACTGAAGCTTTCTTT	NA	TRBJ1-1	NA	TRBV28
CASSLREFGYGYTF	TGTGCCAGCAGTCTTAGGGAGTTCGGCTATGGCTACACCTTC	NA	TRBJ1-2	NA	TRBV6-5
CASSSSTGWNQPQHF	TGTGCCAGCAGTTCCTCGACAGGGTGGAATCAGCCCCAGCATTTT	NA	TRBJ1-5	TRBD1	TRBV6-5
CASSLASPGELFF	TGTGCCAGCAGTTTAGCTAGTCCCGGGGAGCTGTTTTTT	NA	TRBJ2-2	NA	TRBV12-3/TRBV12-4
CASRVDRNSPLHF	TGTGCCAGCAGGGTCGACAGGAATTCACCCCTCCACTTT	NA	TRBJ1-6	NA	TRBV7-9
CASSNRDRGKAFF	TGTGCCAGCAGTAACCGGGACAGGGGAAAAGCTTTCTTT	NA	TRBJ1-1	TRBD1	TRBV27
CASSGRQGYQPQHF	TGTGCCAGCAGTGGGAGGCAGGGGTACCAGCCCCAGCATTTT	NA	TRBJ1-5	NA	TRBV2
CASSQFGTAFLEKLFF	TGCGCCAGCAGCCAGTTCGGGACTGCCTTTCTAGAAAAACTGTTTTTT	NA	TRBJ1-4	NA	TRBV4-1
CASSPGTGLLDEQYF	TGTGCCAGCAGCCCCGGGACAGGCCTTCTCGACGAGCAGTACTTC	few	TRBJ2-7	TRBD1	TRBV14
CASSSLSGELFF	TGTGCCAGCAGCTCTTTGTCCGGGGAGCTGTTTTTT	once	TRBJ2-2	NA	TRBV7-9
CASSELGLLQETQYF	TGTGCCAGCAGTGAACTAGGACTGTTACAAGAGACCCAGTACTTC	once	TRBJ2-5	NA	TRBV28
CASSLPRQGKNTEAFF	TGTGCCAGCAGCCTACCCCGACAGGGTAAAAACACTGAAGCTTTCTTT	NA	TRBJ1-1	TRBD1	TRBV7-9
CARLSNTGELFF	TGTGCCAGATTATCCAACACCGGGGAGCTGTTTTTT	NA	TRBJ2-2	NA	TRBV2
CASSQDGQNSPLHF	TGCGCCAGCAGCCAAGATGGGCAAAATTCACCCCTCCACTTT	NA	TRBJ1-6	NA	TRBV4-3
CASSRVYTDTQYF	TGTGCCAGCAGCCGAGTTTATACAGATACGCAGTATTTT	NA	TRBJ2-3	NA	TRBV5-6
CASSLLQGGTDTQYF	TGTGCCAGCAGCTTGTTGCAGGGGGGCACAGATACGCAGTATTTT	NA	TRBJ2-3	TRBD1	TRBV5-6
CASSLGQGKGNTEAFF	TGTGCCAGCAGCTTAGGACAGGGCAAGGGGAACACTGAAGCTTTCTTT	once	TRBJ1-1	TRBD1	TRBV11-3
CASSTGIDTEAFF	TGTGCCAGCAGTACAGGGATTGACACTGAAGCTTTCTTT	NA	TRBJ1-1	NA	TRBV12-3/TRBV12-4
CASSFSGGRGDTQYF	TGTGCCAGCAGTTTCTCCGGGGGGCGGGGAGATACGCAGTATTTT	NA	TRBJ2-3	NA	TRBV27
CARDWIGGAGEQYF	TGTGCCAGGGACTGGATCGGGGGGGCAGGCGAGCAGTACTTC	NA	TRBJ2-7	TRBD2	TRBV2
CASSLAGQGRSPLHF	TGCGCCAGCAGCTTGGCCGGGCAGGGCCGGTCACCCCTCCACTTT	NA	TRBJ1-6	NA	TRBV5-1
CASSLGTGDEQFF	TGTGCCAGCAGCTTAGGGACAGGGGATGAGCAGTTCTTC	NA	TRBJ2-1	TRBD1	TRBV11-3
CASKGQVETQYF	TGTGCCAGCAAAGGACAGGTGGAGACCCAGTACTTC	once	TRBJ2-5	TRBD1	TRBV25-1
CASSQDLRISSGNTIYF	TGTGCCAGCAGCCAAGACCTCAGGATTAGCTCTGGAAACACCATATATTTT	NA	TRBJ1-3	NA	TRBV3-1/TRBV3-2
CASLGEVGTEAFF	TGTGCCAGTCTTGGGGAGGTCGGCACTGAAGCTTTCTTT	NA	TRBJ1-1	NA	TRBV11-3
CASSQETGLFRSPLHF	TGTGCCAGCAGCCAAGAGACAGGGCTCTTTAGGTCACCCCTCCACTTT	NA	TRBJ1-6	TRBD1	TRBV4-2
CASSVAGRETIYF	TGTGCCAGCAGCGTAGCAGGGAGGGAGACCATATATTTT	NA	TRBJ1-3	NA	TRBV9
CASSAYRGADYGYTF	TGTGCCAGCAGCGCCTACAGGGGGGCGGACTATGGCTACACCTTC	NA	TRBJ1-2	TRBD1	TRBV5-4
CASSPLDRTSGGAVADTQYF	TGTGCCAGCTCACCCCTCGATCGGACTAGCGGGGGGGCCGTTGCAGATACGCAGTATTTT	NA	TRBJ2-3	TRBD2	TRBV18
CACRKTGTGELFF	TGTGCCTGCCGCAAAACGGGCACCGGGGAGCTGTTTTTT	NA	TRBJ2-2	NA	TRBV30
CASTRDRGEYSNQPQHF	TGTGCCAGTACGCGGGACAGGGGCGAATATAGCAATCAGCCCCAGCATTTT	once	TRBJ1-5	TRBD1	TRBV19
CASRSGGYGLAGEEQFF	TGTGCCAGCAGATCAGGGGGATACGGACTAGCGGGGGAGGAGCAGTTCTTC	NA	TRBJ2-1	TRBD2	TRBV7-8
CASSATGMDYGYTF	TGTGCCAGCAGCGCGACAGGGATGGACTATGGCTACACCTTC	NA	TRBJ1-2	TRBD1	TRBV7-2
CASSLRGTEAFF	TGTGCCAGCAGTTTAAGGGGGACTGAAGCTTTCTTT	NA	TRBJ1-1	NA	TRBV28
CASSPGRGLAFF	TGTGCCAGCAGCCCGGGCAGGGGATTAGCTTTCTTT	NA	TRBJ1-1	NA	TRBV7-8
CASSFWAGGEKLFF	TGTGCCAGCAGCTTTTGGGCGGGGGGTGAAAAACTGTTTTTT	NA	TRBJ1-4	NA	TRBV11-2
CASSEIGQVYGYTF	TGTGCCAGCAGTGAAATAGGACAGGTCTATGGCTACACCTTC	NA	TRBJ1-2	TRBD1	TRBV2
CASSQQGVDEQFF	TGCGCCAGCAGCCAACAGGGGGTCGATGAGCAGTTCTTC	NA	TRBJ2-1	TRBD1	TRBV4-3
CASSPRDRVPDYGYTF	TGTGCCAGCAGCCCCCGGGACAGGGTACCGGACTATGGCTACACCTTC	once	TRBJ1-2	TRBD1	TRBV5-6
CAWTENYGYTF	TGTGCCTGGACCGAGAACTATGGCTACACCTTC	NA	TRBJ1-2	NA	TRBV30
CASSWTGLNYNEQFF	TGTGCCAGTAGCTGGACAGGGTTAAATTACAATGAGCAGTTCTTC	NA	TRBJ2-1	TRBD1	TRBV19
CAITNRERNTEAFF	TGTGCCATCACCAACAGGGAGAGGAACACTGAAGCTTTCTTT	NA	TRBJ1-1	NA	TRBV10-3
CASSFSGGPNEQFF	TGTGCCAGCAGCTTTAGCGGGGGGCCCAATGAGCAGTTCTTC	NA	TRBJ2-1	TRBD2	TRBV7-2
CASRRGGEVYEKLFF	TGCGCCAGCAGGAGAGGGGGGGAAGTCTATGAAAAACTGTTTTTT	NA	TRBJ1-4	NA	TRBV10-2
CASRQGVPDTQYF	TGTGCCAGCAGACAGGGGGTGCCAGATACGCAGTATTTT	NA	TRBJ2-3	TRBD1	TRBV2